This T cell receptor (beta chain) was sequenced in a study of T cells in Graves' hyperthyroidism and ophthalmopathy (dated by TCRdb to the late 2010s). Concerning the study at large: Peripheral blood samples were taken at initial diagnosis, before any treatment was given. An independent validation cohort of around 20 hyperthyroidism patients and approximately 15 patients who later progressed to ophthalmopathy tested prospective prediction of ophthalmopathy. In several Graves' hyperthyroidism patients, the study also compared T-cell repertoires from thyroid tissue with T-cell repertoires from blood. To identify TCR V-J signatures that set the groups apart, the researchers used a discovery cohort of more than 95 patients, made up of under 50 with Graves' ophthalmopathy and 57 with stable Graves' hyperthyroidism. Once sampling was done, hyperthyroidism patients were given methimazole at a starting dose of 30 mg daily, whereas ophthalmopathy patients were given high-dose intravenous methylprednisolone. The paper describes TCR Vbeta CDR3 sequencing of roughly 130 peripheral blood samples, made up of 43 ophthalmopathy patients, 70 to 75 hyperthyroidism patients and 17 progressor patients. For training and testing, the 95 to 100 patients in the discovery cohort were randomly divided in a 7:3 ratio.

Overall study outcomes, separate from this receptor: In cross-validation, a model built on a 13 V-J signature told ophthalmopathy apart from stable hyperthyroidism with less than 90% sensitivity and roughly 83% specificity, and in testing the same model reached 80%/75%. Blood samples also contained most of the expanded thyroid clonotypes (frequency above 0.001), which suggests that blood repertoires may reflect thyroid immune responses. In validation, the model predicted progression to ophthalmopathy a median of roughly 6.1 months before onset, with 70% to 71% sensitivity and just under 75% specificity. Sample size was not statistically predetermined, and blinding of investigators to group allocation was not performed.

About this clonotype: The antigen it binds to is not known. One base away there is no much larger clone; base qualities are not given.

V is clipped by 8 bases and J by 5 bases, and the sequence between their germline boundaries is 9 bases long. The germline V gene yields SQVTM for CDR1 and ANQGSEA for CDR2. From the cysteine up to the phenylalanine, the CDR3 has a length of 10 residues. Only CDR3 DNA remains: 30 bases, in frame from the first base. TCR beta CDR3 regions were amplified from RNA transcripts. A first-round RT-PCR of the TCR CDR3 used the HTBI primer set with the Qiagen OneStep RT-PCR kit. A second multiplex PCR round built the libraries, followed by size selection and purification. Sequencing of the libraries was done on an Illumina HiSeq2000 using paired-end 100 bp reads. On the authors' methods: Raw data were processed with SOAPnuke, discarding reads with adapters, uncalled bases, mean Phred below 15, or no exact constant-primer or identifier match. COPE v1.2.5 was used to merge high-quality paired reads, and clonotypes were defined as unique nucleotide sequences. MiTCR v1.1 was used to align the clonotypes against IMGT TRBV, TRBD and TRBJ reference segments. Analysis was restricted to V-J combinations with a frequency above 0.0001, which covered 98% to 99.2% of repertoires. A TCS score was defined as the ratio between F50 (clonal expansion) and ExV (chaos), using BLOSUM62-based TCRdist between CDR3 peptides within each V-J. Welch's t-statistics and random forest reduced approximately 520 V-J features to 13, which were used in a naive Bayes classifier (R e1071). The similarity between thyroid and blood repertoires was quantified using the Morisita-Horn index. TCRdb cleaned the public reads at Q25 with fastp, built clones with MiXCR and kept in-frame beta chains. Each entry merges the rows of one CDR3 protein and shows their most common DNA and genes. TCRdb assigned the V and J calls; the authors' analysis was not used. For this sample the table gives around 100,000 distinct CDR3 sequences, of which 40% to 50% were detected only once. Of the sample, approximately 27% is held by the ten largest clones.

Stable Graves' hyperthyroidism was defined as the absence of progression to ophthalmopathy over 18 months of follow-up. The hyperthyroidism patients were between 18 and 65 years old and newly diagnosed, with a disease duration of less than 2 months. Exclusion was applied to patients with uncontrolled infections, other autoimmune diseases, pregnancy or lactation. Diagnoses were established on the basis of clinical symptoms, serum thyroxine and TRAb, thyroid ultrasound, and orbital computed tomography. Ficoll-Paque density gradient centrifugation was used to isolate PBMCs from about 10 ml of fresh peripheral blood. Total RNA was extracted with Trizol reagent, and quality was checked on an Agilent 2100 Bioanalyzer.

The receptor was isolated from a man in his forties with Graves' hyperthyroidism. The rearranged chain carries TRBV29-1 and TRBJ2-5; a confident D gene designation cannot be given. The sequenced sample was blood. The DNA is TGCAGCTGGATGGGGGAGACCCAGTACTTC. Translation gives CSWMGETQYF.